This T cell receptor (beta chain) was recorded in a study of PD-L1 blockade in urothelial cancer. In the study overall: The researchers analyzed blood 3 weeks (second dose) and 6 weeks after treatment start. When blood samples were assessed, the median T cell count was 141,255.

Data came from immunoSEQ multiplex PCR; TCRdb stores just in-frame clones and leaves some out. The sample includes about 87,000 clones, roughly nine tenths of them seen just once. Looked up from germline, CDR1 is MDHEN and CDR2 is SYDVKM. Trimming took off 7 bases at V and 6 bases at J, with 13 bases between the two ends. The CDR3 has 12 residues. Documented time point: pretreatment peripheral blood. The sample in question was PBMCs, obtained around atezolizumab (anti-PD-L1) treatment. The origin of this receptor is an elderly woman with urothelial cancer. This chain joins TRBV28 and TRBJ2-7; possibly TRBD1 for D (6 bases). Here the CDR3 reads CASNTDSPEQYF. The CDR3 coding sequence is TGTGCCAGCAATACGGACAGCCCCGAGCAGTACTTC.